One T cell receptor beta chain is described in this entry. The sample is drawn from a study of early T cells in non-severe SARS-CoV-2 infection. CDR1 and CDR2 (germline): MNHEY, SVGEGT. Trimming cost V 4 bases and J 8 bases, with 9 bases left between them. The length of the CDR3 is 12 residues. Unique molecular identifiers were affixed to single, distinct cDNA molecules. TCRdb re-called the 5' RACE reads with MiXCR, one entry per CDR3 protein. The sample consists of around 70,000 distinct CDR3 sequences, 11% of them appearing once. The J gene is TRBJ2-1, the V gene TRBV6-2 or TRBV6-3, with D hard to call. The receptor was isolated from an adult who was a healthcare worker with PCR-confirmed SARS-CoV-2 infection or an uninfected control (not recorded which). Material for sequencing was whole blood. The CDR3 loop reads CASSLGSDEQFF. The CDR3 nucleotides read TGTGCCAGCAGTTTAGGGTCGGATGAGCAGTTCTTC.